A selection of T cell receptor beta chains follows, all from one sample in a study of T cell changes during pregnancy in multiple sclerosis. Libraries were prepared by immunoSEQ multiplex PCR; TCRdb keeps only in-frame clonotypes and omits some of them. The table has under 55,000 clones, roughly 91% seen once. The sequenced sample consisted of PBMCs (not recorded whether the cells were cultured). The source is a female donor with multiple sclerosis, enrolled in a pregnancy study. Both conserved end residues are part of each CDR3. D genes are given only for firm matches. The listing skips clone size in some rows; elsewhere it reads once, few, many or a size class.

j_gene,abundance,v_gene,d_gene,CDR3nt,CDR3aa
TRBJ2-5,-,TRBV5-1,-,TGCGCCAGCAGCTTCGGAACAGGTGGGCAAGAGACCCAGTACTTC,CASSFGTGGQETQYF
TRBJ2-6,-,TRBV6-1,-,TGTGCCAGCAGTGAAGGACAGTCTGGGGCCAACGTCCTGACTTTC,CASSEGQSGANVLTF
TRBJ2-7,-,TRBV5-6,TRBD1,TGTGCCAGCTGTGACAGGGAGAGGGGATCCTACGAGCAGTACTTC,CASCDRERGSYEQYF
TRBJ2-1,-,TRBV5-1,TRBD2,TGCGCCAGCAATGGACTAGCGGAGGGGGGTGAGCAGTTCTTC,CASNGLAEGGEQFF
TRBJ2-2,-,TRBV10-3,-,TGTGCCATCGGGGCGGGATCTTTGGACACCGGGGAGCTGTTTTTT,CAIGAGSLDTGELFF
TRBJ1-1,once,TRBV19,-,TGTGCCAGTAGTACGTACGGGATGAACACTGAAGCTTTCTTT,CASSTYGMNTEAFF
TRBJ1-5,-,TRBV10-3,TRBD1,TGTGCCACCTCGGGGACAGGAGATCAGCCCCAGCATTTT,CATSGTGDQPQHF
TRBJ1-5,-,TRBV7-2,-,TGTGCCAGCAGCTCAAAGGGGGGTAGGGGGATTCGGAATCAGCCCCAGCATTTT,CASSSKGGRGIRNQPQHF
TRBJ2-2,-,TRBV7-2,-,TGTGCCAGCAGCTCCTCTTTGGGGAGGAGGGCCGGGGAGCTGTTTTTT,CASSSSLGRRAGELFF
TRBJ1-5,-,TRBV5-1,-,TGCGCCAGCAGCTTGGATCGGGGCGGCAATCAGCCCCAGCATTTT,CASSLDRGGNQPQHF
TRBJ1-2,-,TRBV11-2,-,TGTGCCAGCAGCCATCCGGACCGCCGAAGATACTCAGGGAAAGGCTACACCTTC,CASSHPDRRRYSGKGYTF
TRBJ2-3,-,TRBV4-1,-,TGCGCCAGCAGCCAAGATAGGATTAGCGTTTCGTCAGATACGCAGTATTTT,CASSQDRISVSSDTQYF
TRBJ2-7,-,TRBV7-9,-,TGTGCCAGCAGCATCTACGAGCAGTACTTC,CASSIYEQYF
TRBJ2-3,few,TRBV28,TRBD1,TGTGCCAGCAGTCCAAACAGGGGCCCTAGCACAGATACGCAGTATTTT,CASSPNRGPSTDTQYF
TRBJ2-2,-,TRBV7-9,-,TGTGCCAGCAGCTTACTATCGGCAGCTAACACCGGGGAGCTGTTTTTT,CASSLLSAANTGELFF
TRBJ2-7,-,TRBV9,TRBD1,TGTGCCAGCAGCAGATCCGGGACAGGACACTACGAGCAGTACTTC,CASSRSGTGHYEQYF